The rows below give T cell receptor beta chains drawn from one sample of a study of cytomegalovirus exposure and HLA in healthy donors. The data were produced by immunoSEQ multiplex PCR, yet TCRdb's version contains in-frame clones alone and is incomplete. Of around 200,000 clones in the sample, about 86% were seen once. The sequenced sample was PBMCs. These receptors were obtained from a woman aged 25-40 years in good health and CMV-seronegative. CDR3s include the opening cysteine and the closing phenylalanine or tryptophan. The order of the fields is J gene, D gene, V gene, clone size, CDR3 protein, CDR3 DNA. D genes are given only for firm matches. Not every row has a clone size; where given, it reads once, few, many or a size class.

J: TRBJ2-1
D: TRBD2
V: TRBV5-1
size: .
CDR3: CASSTSESGGTDEQFF
DNA: TGCGCCAGCAGCACTTCGGAAAGCGGGGGCACGGATGAGCAGTTCTTC

J: TRBJ1-1
D: .
V: TRBV7-9
size: .
CDR3: CASSASGVETEAFF
DNA: TGTGCCAGCAGCGCCTCAGGGGTGGAGACTGAAGCTTTCTTT

J: TRBJ2-1
D: .
V: TRBV25-1
size: once
CDR3: CASSEGRNEQFF
DNA: TGTGCCAGCAGTGAGGGGCGGAATGAGCAGTTCTTC

J: TRBJ2-1
D: .
V: TRBV27
size: .
CDR3: CASRRNTYPSRPNEQFF
DNA: TGTGCCAGCAGGAGAAATACTTACCCCTCTAGGCCCAATGAGCAGTTCTTC

J: TRBJ2-7
D: .
V: TRBV5-1
size: once
CDR3: CASSPTTTYEQYF
DNA: TGCGCCAGCAGCCCAACGACTACTTACGAGCAGTACTTC

J: TRBJ1-1
D: .
V: TRBV5-1
size: .
CDR3: CASSLDRVATEAFF
DNA: TGCGCCAGCAGCTTGGACAGGGTAGCCACTGAAGCTTTCTTT

J: TRBJ1-2
D: .
V: TRBV18
size: .
CDR3: CASSPPGARAPYGYTF
DNA: TGTGCCAGCTCACCCCCAGGGGCTAGGGCCCCATATGGCTACACCTTC

J: TRBJ2-7
D: TRBD2
V: TRBV5-1
size: .
CDR3: CASRQRERGEQYF
DNA: TGCGCCAGCAGACAGCGGGAAAGGGGAGAGCAGTACTTC

J: TRBJ2-3
D: TRBD2
V: TRBV9
size: .
CDR3: CASSVALAGRTDTQYF
DNA: TGTGCCAGCAGCGTAGCGCTAGCGGGACGCACAGATACGCAGTATTTT

J: TRBJ2-5
D: TRBD2
V: TRBV7-7
size: .
CDR3: CASSPRERETQYF
DNA: TGTGCTAGCAGCCCGCGGGAGCGAGAGACCCAGTACTTC

J: TRBJ2-3
D: TRBD2
V: TRBV7-9
size: .
CDR3: CASSSSRTSYGSTDTQYF
DNA: TGTGCCAGCAGCTCATCCCGGACTAGCTATGGTAGCACAGATACGCAGTATTTT

J: TRBJ2-7
D: .
V: TRBV7-2
size: .
CDR3: CASSQEAGKREQYF
DNA: TGTGCCAGCAGCCAAGAAGCAGGGAAGAGGGAGCAGTACTTC

J: TRBJ1-1
D: TRBD1
V: TRBV6-1
size: .
CDR3: CASSVEQGRTEAFF
DNA: TGTGCCAGCAGTGTGGAACAGGGGAGGACTGAAGCTTTCTTT

J: TRBJ1-3
D: .
V: TRBV15
size: .
CDR3: CATSRDSTAGNTIYF
DNA: TGTGCCACCAGCAGAGATAGTACTGCTGGAAACACCATATATTTT

J: TRBJ2-7
D: .
V: TRBV19
size: .
CDR3: CASSLQGYTYEQYF
DNA: TGTGCCAGTAGCTTACAGGGTTATACCTACGAGCAGTACTTC

J: TRBJ2-3
D: TRBD2
V: TRBV6-1
size: .
CDR3: CASRERGPDTQYF
DNA: TGTGCCAGCAGGGAGCGGGGACCAGATACGCAGTATTTT

J: TRBJ2-3
D: TRBD2
V: TRBV28
size: .
CDR3: CASSLWAGGATDTQYF
DNA: TGTGCCAGCAGTTTATGGGCGGGAGGCGCAACAGATACGCAGTATTTT

J: TRBJ1-1
D: .
V: TRBV5-1
size: .
CDR3: CASSLGQANTEAFF
DNA: TGCGCCAGCAGCTTGGGACAGGCTAACACTGAAGCTTTCTTT

J: TRBJ2-3
D: TRBD1
V: TRBV2
size: .
CDR3: CASRPDRGTDTQYF
DNA: TGTGCCAGCAGGCCGGACAGGGGAACAGATACGCAGTATTTT

J: TRBJ1-3
D: .
V: TRBV5-1
size: .
CDR3: CASAPGLLADTIYF
DNA: TGCGCCAGCGCCCCGGGACTCTTAGCGGACACCATATATTTT

J: TRBJ2-7
D: .
V: TRBV15
size: .
CDR3: CATSGGLPSYEQYF
DNA: TGTGCCACCAGCGGAGGGCTTCCCTCCTACGAGCAGTACTTC

J: TRBJ2-2
D: TRBD2
V: TRBV5-1
size: .
CDR3: CASSFPLSGRDTGELFF
DNA: TGCGCCAGCAGCTTTCCGTTGAGCGGGAGGGACACCGGGGAGCTGTTTTTT

J: TRBJ2-7
D: TRBD2
V: TRBV28
size: once
CDR3: CATRTSGHYEQYF
DNA: TGTGCCACACGGACTAGCGGGCACTACGAGCAGTACTTC

J: TRBJ2-1
D: TRBD2
V: TRBV5-4
size: .
CDR3: CASSLVIAGYYNEQFF
DNA: TGTGCCAGCAGCCTGGTGATAGCGGGATACTACAATGAGCAGTTCTTC

J: TRBJ1-3
D: .
V: TRBV28
size: .
CDR3: CASSGGGASGNTIYF
DNA: TGTGCCAGCAGCGGCGGGGGGGCGAGTGGAAACACCATATATTTT

J: TRBJ2-7
D: TRBD1
V: TRBV6-1
size: .
CDR3: CASSRTGAYRDEQYF
DNA: TGTGCCAGCAGCCGTACAGGGGCCTATCGGGACGAGCAGTACTTC

J: TRBJ2-7
D: TRBD2
V: TRBV9
size: .
CDR3: CASSPAGGVTYEQYF
DNA: TGTGCCAGCAGCCCCGCGGGGGGGGTGACCTACGAGCAGTACTTC

J: TRBJ2-7
D: .
V: TRBV7-8
size: .
CDR3: CASSLAASSYEQYF
DNA: TGTGCCAGCAGCTTAGCTGCTAGCTCCTACGAGCAGTACTTC

J: TRBJ2-1
D: TRBD2
V: TRBV6-1
size: .
CDR3: CASSEALAGENEQFF
DNA: TGTGCCAGCAGTGAAGCCTTAGCGGGGGAAAATGAGCAGTTCTTC

J: TRBJ1-1
D: .
V: TRBV2
size: .
CDR3: CASIVTPNTEAFF
DNA: TGTGCCAGCATTGTGACACCGAACACTGAAGCTTTCTTT

J: TRBJ1-2
D: .
V: TRBV6-5
size: .
CDR3: CASETGSSVYGYTF
DNA: TGTGCCAGCGAAACAGGGAGTTCGGTCTATGGCTACACCTTC

J: TRBJ2-5
D: TRBD2
V: TRBV20-1
size: .
CDR3: CSGGREETQYF
DNA: TGCAGTGGTGGGAGGGAAGAGACCCAGTACTTC

J: TRBJ2-5
D: .
V: TRBV2
size: .
CDR3: CASSSLARETQYF
DNA: TGTGCCAGCAGTTCTCTAGCGCGAGAGACCCAGTACTTC

J: TRBJ2-5
D: .
V: TRBV2
size: .
CDR3: CASKGGGKTQYF
DNA: TGTGCCAGCAAAGGGGGTGGGAAGACCCAGTACTTC

J: TRBJ2-7
D: TRBD1
V: TRBV27
size: .
CDR3: CASSTGDSSYEQYF
DNA: TGTGCCAGCAGTACCGGGGACAGCTCCTACGAGCAGTACTTC

J: TRBJ1-1
D: .
V: TRBV7-2
size: .
CDR3: CASSLIRVEAFF
DNA: TGTGCCAGCAGCTTAATCAGGGTTGAAGCTTTCTTT

J: TRBJ2-3
D: TRBD2
V: TRBV27
size: once
CDR3: CASSLVSGEVVYF
DNA: TGTGCCAGCAGTTTAGTTAGCGGGGAGGTGGTGTATTTT

J: TRBJ1-4
D: .
V: TRBV28
size: .
CDR3: CASSSTGRREKLFF
DNA: TGTGCCAGCAGTTCGACAGGCCGGCGGGAAAAACTGTTTTTT

J: TRBJ1-5
D: .
V: TRBV6-6
size: .
CDR3: CASTLPNQPQHF
DNA: TGTGCCAGCACGCTACCGAATCAGCCCCAGCATTTT

J: TRBJ2-7
D: .
V: TRBV11-3
size: .
CDR3: CASSRTLLDEQYF
DNA: TGTGCCAGCAGCCGGACTCTCCTGGACGAGCAGTACTTC

J: TRBJ2-2
D: .
V: TRBV2
size: .
CDR3: CASTEVARNTGELFF
DNA: TGTGCCAGCACAGAAGTGGCCCGCAACACCGGGGAGCTGTTTTTT

J: TRBJ2-1
D: .
V: TRBV4-1
size: .
CDR3: CASSLRAVRSYNEQFF
DNA: TGCGCCAGCAGCCTCAGGGCTGTTCGCTCCTACAATGAGCAGTTCTTC

J: TRBJ2-3
D: TRBD2
V: TRBV4-1
size: .
CDR3: CASSQGVSRGGRSTDTQYF
DNA: TGCGCCAGCAGCCAAGGAGTTTCCCGCGGGGGGCGAAGCACAGATACGCAGTATTTT

J: TRBJ2-1
D: TRBD1
V: TRBV5-1
size: .
CDR3: CASSFNDRGYYNEQFF
DNA: TGCGCCAGCAGCTTTAACGACAGGGGTTACTACAATGAGCAGTTCTTC

J: TRBJ1-5
D: TRBD1
V: TRBV28
size: .
CDR3: CASSGTVYSNQPQHF
DNA: TGTGCCAGCAGTGGGACAGTCTATAGCAATCAGCCCCAGCATTTT